Listed below are T cell receptor beta chains from one sample, sequenced in a study of T cells in tuberculosis. Some clones are missing from TCRdb's copy, which holds only in-frame ones; the method was immunoSEQ multiplex PCR. The sample yields about 38,000 clones, roughly 94% seen once. Sequences were derived from PBMCs, sampled at tuberculosis diagnosis. These receptors came from an adult with tuberculosis. Both conserved end residues are part of each CDR3. The order of the fields is J gene, V gene, clone size, D gene, CDR3 protein, CDR3 DNA. The D gene is left open where the match is weak. The size of a clone is reported for some rows only, either as once, few or many, or as a class for expanded clones.

J gene: TRBJ1-6
V gene: TRBV30
clone size: .
D gene: TRBD1
CDR3 protein: CAWNGQGAPFSSPLHF
CDR3 DNA: TGTGCCTGGAATGGACAGGGGGCCCCCTTTTCTTCACCCCTCCACTTT

J gene: TRBJ1-1
V gene: TRBV12-5
clone size: .
D gene: .
CDR3 protein: CASGPPNSNTEAFF
CDR3 DNA: TGTGCTAGTGGGCCCCCCAACTCGAACACTGAAGCTTTCTTT

J gene: TRBJ1-2
V gene: TRBV14
clone size: .
D gene: .
CDR3 protein: CASSPTDNRDRLNYGYTF
CDR3 DNA: TGTGCCAGCAGCCCAACCGATAATCGCGACAGGTTAAACTATGGCTACACCTTC

J gene: TRBJ1-4
V gene: TRBV18
clone size: .
D gene: .
CDR3 protein: CASSPLAGEKLFF
CDR3 DNA: TGTGCCAGCTCACCACTCGCAGGGGAAAAACTGTTTTTT

J gene: TRBJ2-1
V gene: TRBV10-1
clone size: .
D gene: TRBD2
CDR3 protein: CASSGLAGVLGSYNEQFF
CDR3 DNA: TGCGCCAGCAGTGGACTAGCGGGGGTCCTTGGCTCCTACAATGAGCAGTTCTTC

J gene: TRBJ2-2
V gene: TRBV5-4
clone size: .
D gene: TRBD2
CDR3 protein: CASSRPTSGGSGTGELFF
CDR3 DNA: TGTGCCAGCAGCCGACCGACTAGCGGGGGGTCGGGCACCGGGGAGCTGTTTTTT

J gene: TRBJ2-3
V gene: TRBV10-3
clone size: .
D gene: TRBD2
CDR3 protein: CAIQTSGGRGTQYF
CDR3 DNA: TGTGCCATCCAAACTAGCGGGGGGCGGGGTACGCAGTATTTT

J gene: TRBJ1-1
V gene: TRBV2
clone size: .
D gene: .
CDR3 protein: CASSARVNTEAFF
CDR3 DNA: TGTGCCAGCAGTGCCAGGGTGAACACTGAAGCTTTCTTT

J gene: TRBJ2-3
V gene: TRBV30
clone size: .
D gene: .
CDR3 protein: CASTGRRSLSTDTQYF
CDR3 DNA: TGTGCCTCCACCGGGAGAAGGTCCTTAAGCACAGATACGCAGTATTTT

J gene: TRBJ2-2
V gene: TRBV11-2
clone size: .
D gene: TRBD1
CDR3 protein: CASSLDLGQGPAGELFF
CDR3 DNA: TGTGCCAGCAGCTTAGATTTGGGACAGGGGCCCGCCGGGGAGCTGTTTTTT

J gene: TRBJ1-1
V gene: TRBV2
clone size: .
D gene: TRBD1
CDR3 protein: CASSRDRGDEAFF
CDR3 DNA: TGTGCCAGCTCCCGGGACAGGGGGGATGAAGCTTTCTTT

J gene: TRBJ1-1
V gene: TRBV29-1
clone size: .
D gene: TRBD1
CDR3 protein: CSAAQGRLNTEAFF
CDR3 DNA: TGCAGCGCCGCACAGGGGCGTTTGAACACTGAAGCTTTCTTT

J gene: TRBJ1-2
V gene: TRBV28
clone size: .
D gene: .
CDR3 protein: CASSLLQYGYTF
CDR3 DNA: TGTGCCAGCAGTTTATTACAGTACGGCTACACCTTC

J gene: TRBJ2-7
V gene: TRBV11-3
clone size: .
D gene: TRBD2
CDR3 protein: CASSFTAGGYEQYF
CDR3 DNA: TGTGCCAGCAGCTTCACGGCGGGGGGCTACGAGCAGTACTTC

J gene: TRBJ2-3
V gene: TRBV7-2
clone size: .
D gene: TRBD2
CDR3 protein: CASSSPSGGAPDTQYF
CDR3 DNA: TGTGCCAGCAGCTCTCCTAGCGGGGGGGCCCCAGATACGCAGTATTTT

J gene: TRBJ1-2
V gene: TRBV30
clone size: .
D gene: .
CDR3 protein: CAWSPESGYGGYTF
CDR3 DNA: TGTGCCTGGAGCCCTGAGTCAGGGTACGGTGGCTACACCTTC

J gene: TRBJ2-3
V gene: TRBV5-1
clone size: .
D gene: TRBD1
CDR3 protein: CASSSGTADTQYF
CDR3 DNA: TGCGCCAGCAGCTCCGGGACAGCAGATACGCAGTATTTT

J gene: TRBJ1-2
V gene: TRBV2
clone size: .
D gene: .
CDR3 protein: CASSDTGYGYTF
CDR3 DNA: TGTGCCAGCAGCGACACAGGGTATGGCTACACCTTC

J gene: TRBJ1-6
V gene: TRBV5-1
clone size: .
D gene: .
CDR3 protein: CASTLDGGGNSPLHF
CDR3 DNA: TGCGCCAGCACCCTAGATGGGGGAGGGAATTCACCCCTCCACTTT

J gene: TRBJ2-7
V gene: TRBV4-3
clone size: .
D gene: .
CDR3 protein: CASSQDRRVPSGEQYF
CDR3 DNA: TGCGCCAGCAGCCAAGACCGGCGGGTCCCCTCGGGGGAGCAGTACTTC

J gene: TRBJ1-5
V gene: TRBV18
clone size: .
D gene: .
CDR3 protein: CASSPPGNQPQHF
CDR3 DNA: TGTGCCAGCTCACCACCCGGGAATCAGCCCCAGCATTTT

J gene: TRBJ1-4
V gene: TRBV5-8
clone size: .
D gene: TRBD1
CDR3 protein: CASSFGRDRAFEKLFF
CDR3 DNA: TGTGCCAGCAGCTTCGGCCGGGACAGGGCGTTCGAAAAACTGTTTTTT

J gene: TRBJ2-2
V gene: TRBV2
clone size: .
D gene: .
CDR3 protein: CASSQRTKVSGELFF
CDR3 DNA: TGTGCCAGCAGTCAGCGGACTAAGGTCTCCGGGGAGCTGTTTTTT

J gene: TRBJ1-4
V gene: TRBV11-2
clone size: .
D gene: .
CDR3 protein: CASSVRGGSEKLFF
CDR3 DNA: TGTGCCAGCAGCGTGCGGGGAGGTTCGGAAAAACTGTTTTTT

J gene: TRBJ1-4
V gene: TRBV6-1
clone size: .
D gene: TRBD1
CDR3 protein: CASSVGTGQGYEKLFF
CDR3 DNA: TGTGCCAGCAGTGTCGGGACGGGACAGGGGTATGAAAAACTGTTTTTT

J gene: TRBJ1-5
V gene: TRBV25-1
clone size: .
D gene: .
CDR3 protein: CASSESAGEHQPQHF
CDR3 DNA: TGTGCCAGCAGTGAATCAGCGGGGGAGCATCAGCCCCAGCATTTT

J gene: TRBJ1-2
V gene: TRBV6-1
clone size: .
D gene: .
CDR3 protein: CASSVAATAGYTF
CDR3 DNA: TGTGCCAGCAGTGTAGCAGCGACAGCTGGCTACACCTTC

J gene: TRBJ2-1
V gene: TRBV11-1
clone size: .
D gene: .
CDR3 protein: CASSRVYRENNEQFF
CDR3 DNA: TGTGCCAGCAGCCGAGTATACCGGGAAAACAATGAGCAGTTCTTC

J gene: TRBJ1-3
V gene: TRBV5-1
clone size: .
D gene: TRBD1
CDR3 protein: CASSQGQGASGNTIYF
CDR3 DNA: TGCGCCAGCAGCCAGGGACAGGGGGCTTCTGGAAACACCATATATTTT

J gene: TRBJ1-6
V gene: TRBV27
clone size: .
D gene: TRBD1
CDR3 protein: CASSRDSYSPLHF
CDR3 DNA: TGTGCCAGCAGCCGGGACAGCTATTCACCCCTCCACTTT

J gene: TRBJ2-7
V gene: TRBV5-6
clone size: .
D gene: .
CDR3 protein: CASSLRDTYSYEQYF
CDR3 DNA: TGTGCCAGCAGCTTGAGGGACACCTACTCCTACGAGCAGTACTTC

J gene: TRBJ2-5
V gene: TRBV7-2
clone size: once
D gene: TRBD2
CDR3 protein: CASTRLAGGLEQETQYF
CDR3 DNA: TGTGCCAGTACCCGTCTGGCGGGGGGCCTAGAACAAGAGACCCAGTACTTC

J gene: TRBJ2-7
V gene: TRBV18
clone size: .
D gene: TRBD1
CDR3 protein: CASSPTGGSEQYF
CDR3 DNA: TGTGCCAGCTCACCGACAGGGGGCAGCGAGCAGTACTTC

J gene: TRBJ2-7
V gene: TRBV6-6
clone size: .
D gene: .
CDR3 protein: CASGGLALHEQYF
CDR3 DNA: TGTGCCAGCGGGGGGTTGGCTCTACACGAGCAGTACTTC

J gene: TRBJ2-3
V gene: TRBV7-3
clone size: .
D gene: TRBD2
CDR3 protein: CASSLAGVTDTQYF
CDR3 DNA: TGTGCCAGCAGCTTAGCGGGGGTCACGGATACGCAGTATTTT

J gene: TRBJ2-7
V gene: TRBV5-1
clone size: .
D gene: TRBD1
CDR3 protein: CASSLVGSRQGPGEQYF
CDR3 DNA: TGCGCCAGCAGCTTGGTAGGGTCGCGACAGGGACCGGGCGAGCAGTACTTC

J gene: TRBJ2-3
V gene: TRBV5-1
clone size: .
D gene: .
CDR3 protein: CASSLGSLGTTDTQYF
CDR3 DNA: TGCGCCAGCAGCTTGGGGAGTTTAGGAACGACAGATACGCAGTATTTT

J gene: TRBJ1-5
V gene: TRBV5-6
clone size: .
D gene: .
CDR3 protein: CASTRWGPGNQPQHF
CDR3 DNA: TGTGCCAGCACCAGGTGGGGGCCGGGCAATCAGCCCCAGCATTTT

J gene: TRBJ1-1
V gene: TRBV7-3
clone size: .
D gene: .
CDR3 protein: CASSLGGRDTEAFF
CDR3 DNA: TGTGCCAGCAGTTTGGGGGGAAGGGACACTGAAGCTTTCTTT

J gene: TRBJ2-1
V gene: TRBV9
clone size: .
D gene: .
CDR3 protein: CASSVARRGYNEQFF
CDR3 DNA: TGTGCCAGCAGCGTAGCTCGCCGGGGTTACAATGAGCAGTTCTTC

J gene: TRBJ2-7
V gene: TRBV6-1
clone size: .
D gene: .
CDR3 protein: CASSPPLDTPDF
CDR3 DNA: TGTGCCAGCAGTCCGCCCCTGGACACCCCGGACTTC